One sample yielded the 6 T cell receptor beta chains listed below, sequenced in a study of blood T cell repertoires in COVID-19. Repertoires were generated with immunoSEQ multiplex PCR, while TCRdb's copy carries only in-frame clones and drops some. The top ten clones hold around 6.6% of a sample with roughly 340,000 clones, roughly 90% of them seen once. Sequencing was performed on peripheral blood. The origin of the receptors is a woman between 65 and 79 years old with COVID-19, enrolled during active disease.

This chain links TRBV28 with TRBJ1-1; the D gene is possibly TRBD1 (6 bases). The CDR3 totals 13 residues. Looked up from germline, CDR1 is MDHEN and CDR2 is SYDVKM. The V end was cut by 3 bases, the J end by 6 bases, with 11 bases between. CDR3 sequence (DNA): TGTGCCAGCAGTTTGTCAGGGGCCCCTGAAGCTTTCTTT. As protein: CASSLSGAPEAFF.

This clone showed up just a few times. CDR3 DNA: TGTGCCAGCAGTTACGCTAACGCGGAGTACGAGCAGTACTTC. This sequence encodes CASSYANAEYEQYF. V and J are TRBV6-6 and TRBJ2-7, with D uncertain. Trimming took off 2 bases at V and 4 bases at J, with 12 bases between the two ends. Germline V CDR1 and CDR2: MNHNY, SVGAGI (reference sequence). This CDR3 contains 14 residues.

This clone came up many times. This chain links TRBV6-2 or TRBV6-3 with TRBJ2-7; 7 bases match TRBD2. V shed 5 bases and J 7 bases; nucleotides not matched to a gene: 8. Germline CDR1 MNHEY, CDR2 SVGEGT. The length of the CDR3 is 13 residues. DNA of the CDR3: TGTGCCAGCAGTCTCGGACTAGTTTCGGAGCAGTACTTC. Its translation: CASSLGLVSEQYF.

As concerns this clone: At the DNA level, this CDR3 is encoded by other sequences in the same sample as well. The DNA for the CDR3 is TGTGCCATCAGTGAGGACAGGGGCAATCAGCCCCAGCATTTT. Its protein is CAISEDRGNQPQHF. The rearrangement joins TRBV10-3 to TRBJ1-5, with 7 bases matching TRBD1. Trimming took 2 bases from V and 2 from J; bases not matched to a gene: 0. In germline, CDR1 is ENHRY, CDR2 SYGVKD. CDR3 length: 14 amino acids.

The chain is built from TRBV19 and TRBJ2-6, with 11 bases fitting TRBD2. V gave up 2 bases and J gave up 4 bases; unmatched junction bases: 7. Germline V gene lookup returns CDR1 LNHDA and CDR2 SQIVND (reference sequence). The CDR3 covers 18 residues. The chain's CDR3 is CASSIRASGGFGANVLTF. CDR3 nucleotide sequence: TGTGCCAGTAGTATAAGGGCTAGCGGGGGGTTCGGGGCCAACGTCCTGACTTTC.

This clone was counted a single time. The J gene is TRBJ1-1, the V gene TRBV4-2; D might be TRBD1 (6 bases). The V gene lost 3 bases and the J gene lost 10 bases, with 9 bases spanning the gap. Germline assignment: CDR1 LGHNA and CDR2 YNFKEQ. The CDR3 is made up of 11 amino acids. The CDR3: CASSQGAGAFF. CDR3 in DNA: TGTGCCAGCAGCCAGGGGGCGGGAGCTTTCTTT.